This record covers a single T cell receptor (beta chain). The sample belongs to a study of OX40 agonist ivuxolimab in advanced cancers. Germline lookup yields CDR1 SGHRS and CDR2 YFSETQ. This CDR3 comprises 15 residues. V was clipped by 4 bases and J by 8 bases, with 21 bases between them. Produced via immunoSEQ multiplex PCR; TCRdb's table is partial and in-frame only. Of 25,000 to 35,000 clones in the sample, about four fifths were seen once. This sequence originates from an adult with an advanced solid tumor such as melanoma, head and neck, liver or kidney cancer. The rearrangement links TRBV5-1 to TRBJ1-1; D possibly corresponds to TRBD1 (5 bases). This material consisted of CD4+ or CD8+ T cells sorted from blood, taken in a trial of the OX40 agonist ivuxolimab. CDR3 DNA: TGCGCCAGCAGCCCCCCCGGGACCCTGTTCGTCGAAGCTTTCTTT. Its protein is CASSPPGTLFVEAFF.